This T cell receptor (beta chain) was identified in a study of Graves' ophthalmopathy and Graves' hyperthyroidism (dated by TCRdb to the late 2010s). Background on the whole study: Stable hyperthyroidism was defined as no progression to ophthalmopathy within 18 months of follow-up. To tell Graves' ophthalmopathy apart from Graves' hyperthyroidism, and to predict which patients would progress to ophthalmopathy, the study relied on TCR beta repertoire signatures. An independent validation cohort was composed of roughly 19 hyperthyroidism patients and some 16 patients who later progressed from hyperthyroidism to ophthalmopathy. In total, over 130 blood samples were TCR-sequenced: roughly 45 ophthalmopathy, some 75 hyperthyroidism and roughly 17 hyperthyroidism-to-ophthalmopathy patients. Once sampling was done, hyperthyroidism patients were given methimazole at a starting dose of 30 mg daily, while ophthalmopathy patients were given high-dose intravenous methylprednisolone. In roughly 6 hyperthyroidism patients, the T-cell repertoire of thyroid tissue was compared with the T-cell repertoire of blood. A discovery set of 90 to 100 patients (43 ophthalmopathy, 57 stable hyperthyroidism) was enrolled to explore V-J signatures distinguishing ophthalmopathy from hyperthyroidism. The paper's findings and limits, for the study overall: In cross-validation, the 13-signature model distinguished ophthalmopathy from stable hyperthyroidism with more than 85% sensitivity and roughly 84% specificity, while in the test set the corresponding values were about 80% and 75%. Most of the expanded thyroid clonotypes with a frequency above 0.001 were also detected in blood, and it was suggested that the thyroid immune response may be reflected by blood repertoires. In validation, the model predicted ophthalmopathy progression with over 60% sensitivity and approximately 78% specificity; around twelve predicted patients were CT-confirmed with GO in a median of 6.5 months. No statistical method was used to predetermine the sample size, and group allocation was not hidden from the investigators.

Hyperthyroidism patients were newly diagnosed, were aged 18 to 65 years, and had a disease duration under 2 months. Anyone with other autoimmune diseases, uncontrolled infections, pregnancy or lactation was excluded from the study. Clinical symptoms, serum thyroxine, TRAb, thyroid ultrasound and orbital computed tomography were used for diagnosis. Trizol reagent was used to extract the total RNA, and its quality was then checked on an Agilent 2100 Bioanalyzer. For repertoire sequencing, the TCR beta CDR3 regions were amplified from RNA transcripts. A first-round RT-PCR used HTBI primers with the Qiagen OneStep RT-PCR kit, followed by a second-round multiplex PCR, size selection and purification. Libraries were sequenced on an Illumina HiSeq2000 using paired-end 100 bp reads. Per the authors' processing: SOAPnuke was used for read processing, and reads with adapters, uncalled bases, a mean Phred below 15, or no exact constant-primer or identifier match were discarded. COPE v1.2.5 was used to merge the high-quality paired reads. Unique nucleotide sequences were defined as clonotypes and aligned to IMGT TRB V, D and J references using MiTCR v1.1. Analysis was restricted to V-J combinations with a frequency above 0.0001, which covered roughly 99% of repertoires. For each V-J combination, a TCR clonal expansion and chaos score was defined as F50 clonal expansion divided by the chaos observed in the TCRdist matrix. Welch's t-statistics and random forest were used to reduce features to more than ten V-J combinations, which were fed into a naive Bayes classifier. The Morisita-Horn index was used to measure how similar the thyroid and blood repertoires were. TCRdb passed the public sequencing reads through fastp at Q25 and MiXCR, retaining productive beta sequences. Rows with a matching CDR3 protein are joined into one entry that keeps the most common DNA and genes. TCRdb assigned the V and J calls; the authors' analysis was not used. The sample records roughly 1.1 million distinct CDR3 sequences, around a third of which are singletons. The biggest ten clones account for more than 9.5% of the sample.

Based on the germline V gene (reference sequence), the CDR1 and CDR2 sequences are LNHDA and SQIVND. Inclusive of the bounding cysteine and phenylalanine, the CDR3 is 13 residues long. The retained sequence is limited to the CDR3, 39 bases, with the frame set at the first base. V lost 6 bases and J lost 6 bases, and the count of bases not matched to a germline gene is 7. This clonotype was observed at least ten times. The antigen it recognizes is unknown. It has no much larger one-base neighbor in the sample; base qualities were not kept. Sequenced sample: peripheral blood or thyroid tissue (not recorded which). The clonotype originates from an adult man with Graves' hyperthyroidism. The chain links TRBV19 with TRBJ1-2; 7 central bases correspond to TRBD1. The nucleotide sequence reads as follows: TGTGCCAGTAGCATAACAGGGGAAGATGGCTACACCTTC. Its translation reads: CASSITGEDGYTF.